The next 3 T cell receptor beta chains were all read from a single sample in a study of blood T cell repertoires in COVID-19. Sequencing used immunoSEQ multiplex PCR; TCRdb keeps in-frame clones, though not all of them. Of about 250,000 clones in the sample, around 86% were seen once. Source material: PBMCs or T cells enriched from blood (not recorded which). All receptors derive from a man in his forties who had recovered from COVID-19.

The chain employs TRBV28 and TRBJ1-6, with 8 bases lining up with TRBD1. The germline V gene encodes CDR1 MDHEN and CDR2 SYDVKM. Trimming at V came to 11 bases and at J to 3 bases, leaving 6 bases not matched to a gene. The CDR3 runs 14 residues. The CDR3 DNA follows: TGTGCCGCGGGACAGGCCCTCTATAATTCACCCCTCCACTTT. Residues: CAAGQALYNSPLHF.

J is TRBJ1-5 and V is TRBV18; 8 bases fit TRBD1. Germline V gives CDR1 KGHSH, CDR2 LQKENI. V was pared by 6 bases and J by 6 bases, with 13 bases of the junction left unmatched. CDR3 length equals 16 residues. Here the CDR3 reads CASSPTQGAVGQPQHF. In DNA, the CDR3 is TGTGCCAGCTCCCCGACCCAGGGGGCGGTCGGTCAGCCCCAGCATTTT.

This sequence joins TRBV27 and TRBJ2-7; 10 positions agree with TRBD1. This CDR3 is built from 15 residues. Trimming took 5 bases from V and 3 from J; bases not matched to a gene: 7. Germline CDR1 and CDR2: MNHEY and SMNVEV (reference sequence). The CDR3 here is CASSIGQGGFYEQYF. DNA for the CDR3: TGTGCCAGCAGTATAGGACAGGGGGGGTTCTACGAGCAGTACTTC.